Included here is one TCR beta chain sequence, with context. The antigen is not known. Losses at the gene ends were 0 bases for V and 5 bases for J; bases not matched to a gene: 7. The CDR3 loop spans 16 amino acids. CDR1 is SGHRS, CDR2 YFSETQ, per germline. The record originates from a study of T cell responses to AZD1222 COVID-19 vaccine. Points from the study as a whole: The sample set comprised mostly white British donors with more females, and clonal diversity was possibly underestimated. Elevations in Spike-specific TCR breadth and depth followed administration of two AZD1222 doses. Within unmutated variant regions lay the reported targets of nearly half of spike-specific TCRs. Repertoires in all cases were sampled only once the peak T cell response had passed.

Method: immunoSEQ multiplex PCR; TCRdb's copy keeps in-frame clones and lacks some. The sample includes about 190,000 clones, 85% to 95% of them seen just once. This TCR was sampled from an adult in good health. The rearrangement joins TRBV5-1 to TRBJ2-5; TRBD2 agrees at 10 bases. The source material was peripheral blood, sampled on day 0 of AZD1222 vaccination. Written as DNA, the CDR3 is TGCGCCAGCAGCTTGGAGAGTCTAGCGGGAGCCGAGACCCAGTACTTC. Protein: CASSLESLAGAETQYF.